The clone carrying this T cell receptor (beta chain) has a handful of counts. This record belongs to a study of blood T cell repertoires in COVID-19. As for the study in general: The origin of the acute and convalescent COVID-19 samples was the United States, Italy and Spain.

This CDR3 is built from 16 residues. Trimming removed 2 bases from V and 0 bases from J, with 13 bases in between. Germline V lookup: CDR1 MDHEN, CDR2 SYDVKM. Assay: immunoSEQ multiplex PCR; the TCRdb copy retains only in-frame clones and omits some. This table holds some 120,000 clones, 55% to 70% found once. The rearrangement joins TRBV28 to TRBJ1-1, with a possible D match to TRBD1 (6 bases). Sequencing was done on a sample of peripheral blood. The TCR originated in a woman between 70 and 85 years old with acute or convalescent COVID-19. Here the CDR3 DNA reads TGTGCCAGCAGTTTAGCGACAGGTGCGATGAACACTGAAGCTTTCTTT. Amino acid sequence: CASSLATGAMNTEAFF.